This T cell receptor beta chain was recovered during a study of cytomegalovirus exposure and HLA in healthy donors. PCR amplification relied on 60 Vbeta primers (plus 13 Jbeta primers). Using immunoSEQ multiplex PCR, the repertoire was profiled, and TCRdb retains in-frame clones only, with some absent. The profile covers 100,000 to 150,000 clones, with more than 75% appearing a single time and roughly 1.5% taken by the ten largest. V lost 1 base and J 5 bases, leaving 16 bases between the germline ends. The CDR3 covers 16 residues. Germline CDR1 is SGDLS and CDR2 is YYNGEE. The gene calls are TRBV9 and TRBJ2-4, with a tentative D call TRBD2 (6 bases). This clonotype originated in a female donor in good health and CMV-seronegative. Specimen: PBMCs. CDR3 coding DNA: TGTGCCAGCAGCGTACAGGAGGGTGGAGGTCAAAACATTCAGTACTTC. Residues: CASSVQEGGGQNIQYF.